Following are 14 T cell receptor beta chains from one sample sequenced in a study of cytomegalovirus exposure and HLA in healthy donors. Primers: 60 Vbeta forward and 13 Jbeta reverse. Sequenced by immunoSEQ multiplex PCR; TCRdb stores in-frame clones only, minus some. This table holds approximately 110,000 clones, more than 65% found once. Sequencing was done on a sample of PBMCs. These receptors all come from an older woman in good health and CMV-seropositive.

This clone has more than one count but fewer than ten. CDR3 in amino acids: CASSPTGGGNPSNYGYTF. CDR3 DNA sequence: TGTGCCAGCAGTCCAACAGGGGGCGGAAACCCTTCTAACTATGGCTACACCTTC. V gene TRBV27 combines with J gene TRBJ1-2, with 9 bases identical to TRBD1. Trimming at V came to 5 bases and at J to 0 bases, leaving 13 bases not matched to a gene. Per germline, CDR1 MNHEY and CDR2 SMNVEV (reference sequence). CDR3 length equals 18 residues.

The chain employs TRBV27 and TRBJ2-7; tentatively, D is TRBD1 (6 bases). This CDR3 contains 13 residues. Trimming pared 5 bases from V and 4 bases from J, leaving 12 bases between. Germline lookup yields CDR1 MNHEY and CDR2 SMNVEV (reference sequence). The CDR3: CASSPGQKYEQYF. The DNA of the CDR3 is TGTGCCAGCAGTCCCGGACAGAAATACGAGCAGTACTTC.

This clone was counted between two and nine times. The chain links TRBV21-1 to TRBJ1-2; the DNA was not used to check the table's D call, TRBD1. TRBV21-1 is given as a pseudogene. The CDR3 totals 16 residues. CDR3 bases: TGTGCCAGCAGCAAAGCTCGGACAGGGGGTAACTATGGCTACACCTTC. Translated: CASSKARTGGNYGYTF.

This chain connects TRBV5-6 to TRBJ1-1; D uncertain. The length of the CDR3 is 15 residues. Germline CDR1 is SGHDT and CDR2 is YYEEEE. V lost 3 bases to trimming and J lost 0 bases, with 12 bases between them. In DNA, the CDR3 is TGTGCCAGCAGCTGGGTCCCGGGAGTGAACACTGAAGCTTTCTTT. Translating gives CASSWVPGVNTEAFF.

V is TRBV11-1 and J is TRBJ2-7; tentative D call: TRBD1 (6 bases). The CDR3 is 14 amino acids. Deletions cut 1 base from V and 3 bases from J, with 10 bases between. CDR1 is SGHAT and CDR2 is FQDESV in the germline V gene (reference sequence). CDR3 DNA sequence: TGTGCCAGCAGCTTAGAGGGCAGGGGCTACGAGCAGTACTTC. This gives the protein CASSLEGRGYEQYF.

The V call is TRBV5-1, the J call TRBJ1-4, with 10 positions matching TRBD1. In germline, CDR1 is SGHRS, CDR2 YFSETQ. V lost 7 bases, J lost 5 bases, and 8 bases stayed unmatched. CDR3 length: 15 amino acids. CDR3 sequence: CASCLQGQGNEKLFF. The CDR3 DNA is TGCGCCAGCTGCCTCCAGGGACAGGGGAATGAAAAACTGTTTTTT. Drawing the rest from reference TRBV5-1 and TRBJ1-4, the complete variable domain is KAGVTQTPRYLIKTRGQQVTLSCSPISGHRSVSWYQQTPGQGLQFLFEYFSETQRNKGNFPGRFSGRQFSNSRSEMNVSTLELGDSALYLCASCLQGQGNEKLFFGSGTQLSVL.

The chain carries TRBV7-7 and TRBJ2-4, with D maybe TRBD2 (6 bases). Trimming took off 7 bases at V and 7 bases at J, with 17 bases between the two ends. The germline V gene has CDR1 SSHAT and CDR2 FNYEAQ (reference sequence). The CDR3 is 14 amino acids. The CDR3 loop reads CASTPPGVNNIQYF. CDR3 coding DNA: TGTGCCAGCACCCCCCCGGGGGTCAATAACATTCAGTACTTC.

This clone was detected many times. V gene TRBV6-4 combines with J gene TRBJ2-3; tentative D call: TRBD2 (6 bases). Germline lookup yields CDR1 MRHNA and CDR2 SNTAGT. The CDR3 spans 15 residues. With 3 bases removed from V and 1 base from J, the gap between germline ends came to 11 bases. CDR3 DNA sequence: TGTGCCAGCAGTGAATCGGGAGCGGGCACAGATACGCAGTATTTT. Translating gives CASSESGAGTDTQYF.

The rearrangement links TRBV11-2 to TRBJ2-7; weak D call: TRBD1 (5 bases). Germline loops: CDR1 SGHAT, CDR2 FQNNGV. Deletions cut 4 bases from V and 5 bases from J, with 9 bases between. The CDR3 has 12 residues. In DNA, the CDR3 is TGTGCCAGCAGCTACCAGGGAAACGAGCAGTACTTC. It specifies CASSYQGNEQYF.

The J gene is TRBJ2-3, the V gene TRBV11-2, with D maybe TRBD2 (5 bases). CDR1 and CDR2 (germline): SGHAT, FQNNGV. Trimming pared 3 bases from V and 4 bases from J, leaving 17 bases between. The CDR3 is 16 residues long. In DNA form, the CDR3 reads TGTGCCAGCAGCTTTTCCCTTCGGGAAACATCAGATACGCAGTATTTT. Encoded protein: CASSFSLRETSDTQYF. Filled out from reference TRBV11-2 and TRBJ2-3, the complete variable domain reads EAGVAQSPRYKIIEKRQSVAFWCNPISGHATLYWYQQILGQGPKLLIQFQNNGVVDDSQLPKDRFSAERLKGVDSTLKIQPAKLEDSAVYLCASSFSLRETSDTQYFGPGTRLTVL.

This clone showed up just a few times. The chain links TRBV7-9 to TRBJ1-2; no definite D call. Trimming took off 7 bases at V and 4 bases at J, with 16 bases between the two ends. Germline CDR1 and CDR2: SEHNR and FQNEAQ (reference sequence). This CDR3 contains 14 residues. The CDR3 bases are TGTGCCAGCACCACCGGGGTGCCGCCCTATGGCTACACCTTC. The encoded protein is CASTTGVPPYGYTF. Full variable domain (missing parts from reference TRBV7-9 and TRBJ1-2): DTGVSQNPRHKITKRGQNVTFRCDPISEHNRLYWYRQTLGQGPEFLTYFQNEAQLEKSRLLSDRFSAERPKGSFSTLEIQRTEQGDSAMYLCASTTGVPPYGYTFGSGTRLTVV.

V is TRBV5-1 and J is TRBJ2-7; 7 nucleotides align to TRBD1. The CDR3 is 16 amino acids. From germline, CDR1 is SGHRS and CDR2 YFSETQ. V trimming: 2 bases; J trimming: 5 bases; junction bases outside the gene matches: 13. In nucleotides, the CDR3 is TGCGCCAGCAGCTTCCGGATGATGACAGGGAGCCACGAGCAGTACTTC. Translating gives CASSFRMMTGSHEQYF.

The V gene is TRBV29-1, the J gene TRBJ2-6; perhaps TRBD1 as D (6 bases). Trimming stripped 7 bases from V and 1 base from J, with 11 bases between. The germline gives CDR1 SQVTM, CDR2 ANQGSEA. The CDR3 extends over 14 amino acids. CDR3 sequence (DNA): TGCAGCGCCGGACAGAAGTCTGGGGCCAACGTCCTGACTTTC. It codes for CSAGQKSGANVLTF.

The chain recombines TRBV5-8 with TRBJ1-1; TRBD1 aligns across 7 bases. Germline V gives CDR1 SGHTS, CDR2 YDEGEE. CDR3 length: 17 amino acids. With V trimmed by 0 bases and J by 2 bases, 10 bases remained unmatched. CDR3 sequence (DNA): TGTGCCAGCAGCTTGGTATTGACCGGGACAGCAAACACTGAAGCTTTCTTT. It encodes CASSLVLTGTANTEAFF. The full variable domain, in which reference TRBV5-8 and TRBJ1-1 provide the parts outside the CDR3, is EAGVTQSPTHLIKTRGQQATLRCSPISGHTSVYWYQQALGLGLQFLLWYDEGEERNRGNFPPRFSGRQFPNYSSELNVNALELEDSALYLCASSLVLTGTANTEAFFGQGTRLTVV.